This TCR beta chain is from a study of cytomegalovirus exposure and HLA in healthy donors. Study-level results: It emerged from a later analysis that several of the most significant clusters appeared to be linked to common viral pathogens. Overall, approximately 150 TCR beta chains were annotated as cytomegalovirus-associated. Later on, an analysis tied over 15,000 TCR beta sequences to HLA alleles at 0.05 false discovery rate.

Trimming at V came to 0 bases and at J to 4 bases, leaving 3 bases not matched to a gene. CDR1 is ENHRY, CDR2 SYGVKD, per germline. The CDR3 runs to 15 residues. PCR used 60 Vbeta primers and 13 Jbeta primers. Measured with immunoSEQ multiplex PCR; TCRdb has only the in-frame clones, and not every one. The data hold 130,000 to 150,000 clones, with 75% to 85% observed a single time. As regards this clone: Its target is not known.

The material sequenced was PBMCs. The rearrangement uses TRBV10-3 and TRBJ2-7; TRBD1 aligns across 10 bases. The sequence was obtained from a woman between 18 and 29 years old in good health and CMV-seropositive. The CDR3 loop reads CAISESDRGRYEQYF. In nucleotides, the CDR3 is TGTGCCATCAGTGAGTCGGACAGGGGGAGGTACGAGCAGTACTTC.